The TCR beta chain under discussion was sequenced for a study of blood T cell repertoires in COVID-19. Whole-study context: Sources were T cells, B-cell-depleted T cells, or PBMCs; the material itself was cDNA or gDNA.

Clones were read by immunoSEQ multiplex PCR, and TCRdb kept only the in-frame ones, dropping some. Here the sample spans under 200,000 clones, about four fifths being singletons. Material: PBMCs or T cells enriched from blood (not recorded which). This TCR came from a man between 50 and 59 years old who had recovered from COVID-19.

The CDR3 protein is CASSLTAYNEQFF. The CDR3 nucleotides are TGTGCCAGCAGTTTGACAGCTTACAATGAGCAGTTCTTC. The V and J genes are TRBV28 and TRBJ2-1; perhaps TRBD1 as D (5 bases). Trimming removed 3 bases at V and 4 bases at J, with 7 bases between. This CDR3 spans 13 amino acids. From germline, CDR1 is MDHEN and CDR2 SYDVKM.